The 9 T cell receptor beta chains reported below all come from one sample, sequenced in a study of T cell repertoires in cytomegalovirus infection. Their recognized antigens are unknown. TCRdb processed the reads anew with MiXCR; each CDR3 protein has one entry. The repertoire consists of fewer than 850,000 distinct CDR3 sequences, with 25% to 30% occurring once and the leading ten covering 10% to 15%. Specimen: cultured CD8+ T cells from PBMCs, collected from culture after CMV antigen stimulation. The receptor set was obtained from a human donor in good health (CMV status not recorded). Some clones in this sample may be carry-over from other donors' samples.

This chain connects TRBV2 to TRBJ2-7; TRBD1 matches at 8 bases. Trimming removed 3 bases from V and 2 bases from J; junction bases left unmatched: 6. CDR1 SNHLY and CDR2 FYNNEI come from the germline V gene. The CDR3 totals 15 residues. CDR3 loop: CASSESQGATYEQYF. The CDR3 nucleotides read TGTGCCAGCAGTGAGTCCCAGGGGGCAACCTACGAGCAGTACTTC.

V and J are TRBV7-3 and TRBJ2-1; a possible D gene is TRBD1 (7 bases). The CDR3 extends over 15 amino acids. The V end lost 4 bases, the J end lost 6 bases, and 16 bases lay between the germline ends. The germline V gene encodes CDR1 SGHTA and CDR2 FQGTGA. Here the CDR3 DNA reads TGTGCCAGCAGCTCAGGGGGGTATCCCTCCAATGAGCAGTTCTTC. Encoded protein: CASSSGGYPSNEQFF.

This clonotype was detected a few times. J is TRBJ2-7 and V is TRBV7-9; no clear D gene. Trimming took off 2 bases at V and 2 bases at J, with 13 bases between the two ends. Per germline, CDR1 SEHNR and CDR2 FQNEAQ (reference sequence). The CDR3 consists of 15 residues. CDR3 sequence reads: CASSLSELGPYEQYF. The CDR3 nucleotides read TGTGCCAGCAGCTTATCCGAGCTCGGACCCTACGAGCAGTACTTC.

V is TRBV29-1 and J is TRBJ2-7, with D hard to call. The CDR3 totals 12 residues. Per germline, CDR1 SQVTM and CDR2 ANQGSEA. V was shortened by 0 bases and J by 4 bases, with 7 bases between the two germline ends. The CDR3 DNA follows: TGCAGCGTTGAAGATTATAGGTACGAGCAGTACTTC. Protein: CSVEDYRYEQYF.

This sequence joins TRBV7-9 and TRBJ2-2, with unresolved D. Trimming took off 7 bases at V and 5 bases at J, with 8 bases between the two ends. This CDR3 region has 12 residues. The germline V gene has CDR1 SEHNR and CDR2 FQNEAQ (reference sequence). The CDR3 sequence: CASNRWTGELFF. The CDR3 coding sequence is TGTGCCAGCAATAGGTGGACCGGGGAGCTGTTTTTT.

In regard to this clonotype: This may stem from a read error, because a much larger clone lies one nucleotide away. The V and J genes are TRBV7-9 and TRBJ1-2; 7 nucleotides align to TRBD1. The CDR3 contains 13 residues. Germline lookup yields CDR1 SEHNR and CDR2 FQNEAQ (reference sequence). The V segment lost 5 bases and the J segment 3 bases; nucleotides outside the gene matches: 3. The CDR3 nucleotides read TGTGCCAGCAGCCAGGGACAGTACTATGGCTACACCTTC. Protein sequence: CASSQGQYYGYTF.

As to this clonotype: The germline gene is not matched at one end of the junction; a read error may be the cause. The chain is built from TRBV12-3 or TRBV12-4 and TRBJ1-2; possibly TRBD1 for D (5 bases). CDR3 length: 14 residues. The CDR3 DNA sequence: TGTGCCAGCGGTTTAGGACACCCCCTCTATGGCTACACCTTC. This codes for CASGLGHPLYGYTF.

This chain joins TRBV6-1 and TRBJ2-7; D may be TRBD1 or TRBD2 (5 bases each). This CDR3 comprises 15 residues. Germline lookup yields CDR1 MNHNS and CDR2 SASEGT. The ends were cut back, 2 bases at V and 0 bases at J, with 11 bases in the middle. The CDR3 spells CASSEFWDPSYEQYF. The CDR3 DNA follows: TGTGCCAGCAGTGAATTCTGGGACCCCTCCTACGAGCAGTACTTC.

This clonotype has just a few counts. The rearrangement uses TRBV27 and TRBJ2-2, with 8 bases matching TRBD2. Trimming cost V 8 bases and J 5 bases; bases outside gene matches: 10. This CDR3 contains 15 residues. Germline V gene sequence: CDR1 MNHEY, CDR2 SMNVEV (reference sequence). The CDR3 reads CASASIAGFTGELFF. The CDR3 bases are TGTGCCAGCGCCTCAATAGCGGGGTTTACCGGGGAGCTGTTTTTT.